Shown below are 10 T cell receptor beta chains from a single sample sequenced in a study of T cell responses to AZD1222 COVID-19 vaccine. Libraries were prepared by immunoSEQ multiplex PCR; TCRdb keeps only in-frame clonotypes and omits some of them. The table has 95,000 to 150,000 clones, 92% seen once. The specimen comprised peripheral blood, sampled on day 0 of AZD1222 vaccination. These receptors all stem from an adult in good health.

The chain employs TRBV6-4 and TRBJ1-5; TRBD1 is a possible D gene (6 bases). The germline CDR1 and CDR2 sequences are MRHNA and SNTAGT. Between the trimmed V and J ends, which lost 2 bases and 5 bases, there was a span of 13 bases. This CDR3 contains 15 residues. The CDR3 DNA reads TGTGCCAGCAGTGACGGGGGGCTAGGGGATCAGCCCCAGCATTTT. This codes for CASSDGGLGDQPQHF.

The chain couples TRBV9 to TRBJ2-1, with TRBD2 identical over 11 bases. The CDR3 sequence is 17 residues long. J lost 1 base, V lost 1 base, and 4 bases had no gene match. CDR1 is SGDLS and CDR2 is YYNGEE in the germline V gene. The chain's CDR3 is CASSVPLAGGSYNEQFF. In DNA form, the CDR3 reads TGTGCCAGCAGCGTACCCTTAGCGGGAGGGTCCTACAATGAGCAGTTCTTC.

The gene calls are TRBV12-2 and TRBJ2-1; the D segment call TRBD2 is taken from the table without a DNA check. TRBV12-2 is given as a pseudogene. The CDR3 is 14 residues long. The DNA for the CDR3 is TGTGCAAGACTCGGGACTAGTGGAGACAATGAGCAGTTCTTC. Residues: CARLGTSGDNEQFF.

The rearrangement links TRBV28 to TRBJ1-3; D remains ambiguous. The germline gives CDR1 MDHEN, CDR2 SYDVKM. The V end was cut by 4 bases, the J end by 2 bases, with 9 bases between. The CDR3 totals 14 residues. The CDR3 sequence is CASSSQPTGNTIYF. The DNA of the CDR3 is TGTGCCAGCAGTTCCCAGCCGACTGGAAACACCATATATTTT.

A few counts support this clone. V and J are TRBV6-5 and TRBJ2-7; TRBD2 might be the D (6 bases). This CDR3 contains 12 residues. Germline lookup yields CDR1 MNHEY and CDR2 SVGAGI. The V end lost 7 bases, the J end lost 6 bases, and 13 bases lay between the germline ends. Written as DNA, the CDR3 is TGTGCCAGCATGGGACTCCCCGGCGAGCAGTACTTC. Translation gives CASMGLPGEQYF.

This chain connects TRBV5-5 to TRBJ1-5; 8 nucleotides align to TRBD1. The CDR3 runs 14 residues. Germline V gene sequence: CDR1 SGHKS, CDR2 YYEKEE (reference sequence). Trimming at V came to 3 bases and at J to 2 bases, leaving 1 base not matched to a gene. The CDR3 DNA reads TGTGCCAGCAGCTCGGGACAGGGCAATCAGCCCCAGCATTTT. Translating it yields CASSSGQGNQPQHF.

The CDR3 is CASPRQGMNTEAFF. The DNA of the CDR3 is TGTGCCAGCCCCCGACAGGGAATGAACACTGAAGCTTTCTTT. The chain carries TRBV6-4 and TRBJ1-1; 7 bases agree with TRBD1. This CDR3 is 14 amino acids long. Trimming at V came to 8 bases and at J to 0 bases, leaving 6 bases not matched to a gene. Germline CDR1 MRHNA, CDR2 SNTAGT.

This clone has only a few counts. The chain combines TRBV5-5 with TRBJ1-5, with 8 bases lining up with TRBD1. In germline, CDR1 is SGHKS, CDR2 YYEKEE (reference sequence). The CDR3 has 16 residues. J was trimmed by 3 bases and V by 3 bases; bases with no gene match: 8. The DNA of the CDR3 is TGTGCCAGCAGCTCCGGGACAGGCGGCCTCAATCAGCCCCAGCATTTT. Encoded protein: CASSSGTGGLNQPQHF.

The rearrangement joins TRBV11-2 to TRBJ1-2; no clear D. From germline, CDR1 is SGHAT and CDR2 FQNNGV. Between the trimmed V and J ends, which lost 0 bases and 3 bases, there was a span of 23 bases. The CDR3 runs to 19 residues. CDR3 protein: CASSLDTEDLFFSYYGYTF. The CDR3 region has the DNA TGTGCCAGCAGCTTAGATACCGAGGACCTATTTTTTAGTTACTATGGCTACACCTTC.

The gene calls are TRBV10-2 and TRBJ2-5, with a possible D match to TRBD2 (5 bases). Trimming shortened V by 7 bases and J by 5 bases, and 8 bases separated the two germline ends. The CDR3 has 11 residues. In germline, CDR1 is WSHSY, CDR2 SAAADI. This chain's CDR3 is CASKAGETQYF. In nucleotides, the CDR3 is TGCGCCAGCAAGGCGGGCGAGACCCAGTACTTC.